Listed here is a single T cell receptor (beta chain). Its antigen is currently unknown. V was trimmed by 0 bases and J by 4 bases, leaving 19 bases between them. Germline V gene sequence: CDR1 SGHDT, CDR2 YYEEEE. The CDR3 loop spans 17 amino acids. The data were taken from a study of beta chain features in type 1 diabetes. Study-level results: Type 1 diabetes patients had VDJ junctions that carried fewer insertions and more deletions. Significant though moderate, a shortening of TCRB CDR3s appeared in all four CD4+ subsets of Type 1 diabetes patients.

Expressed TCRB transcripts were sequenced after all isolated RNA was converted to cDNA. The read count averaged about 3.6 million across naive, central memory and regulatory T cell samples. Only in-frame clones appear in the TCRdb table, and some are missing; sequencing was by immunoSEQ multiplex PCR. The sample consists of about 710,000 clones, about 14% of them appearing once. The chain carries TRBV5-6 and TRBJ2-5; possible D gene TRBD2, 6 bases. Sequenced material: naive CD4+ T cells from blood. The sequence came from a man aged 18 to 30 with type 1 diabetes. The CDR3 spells CASSLAVTRQSGETQYF. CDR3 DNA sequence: TGTGCCAGCAGCTTGGCGGTGACTAGACAATCCGGAGAGACCCAGTACTTC.